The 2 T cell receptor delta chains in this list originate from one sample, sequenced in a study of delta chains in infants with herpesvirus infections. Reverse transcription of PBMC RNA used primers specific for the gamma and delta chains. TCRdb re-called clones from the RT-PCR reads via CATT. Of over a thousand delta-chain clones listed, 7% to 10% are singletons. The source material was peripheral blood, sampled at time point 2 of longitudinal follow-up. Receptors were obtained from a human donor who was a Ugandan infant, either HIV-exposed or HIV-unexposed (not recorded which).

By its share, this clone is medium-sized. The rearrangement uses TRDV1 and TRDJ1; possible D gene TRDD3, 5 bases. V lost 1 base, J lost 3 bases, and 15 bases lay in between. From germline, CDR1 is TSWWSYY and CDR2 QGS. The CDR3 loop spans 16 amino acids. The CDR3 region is CALGEPTRGWADKLIF. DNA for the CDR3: TGTGCTCTTGGGGAACCTACACGGGGGTGGGCCGATAAACTCATCTTT.

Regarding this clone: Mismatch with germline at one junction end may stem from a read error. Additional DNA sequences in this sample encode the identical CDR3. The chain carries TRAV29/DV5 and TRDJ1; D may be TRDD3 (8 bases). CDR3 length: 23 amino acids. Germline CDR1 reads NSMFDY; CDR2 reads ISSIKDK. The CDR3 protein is CAAKEAFLRFIWGTKFYTDKLIF. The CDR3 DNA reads TGTGCAGCAAAGGAGGCGTTCCTACGTTTTATCTGGGGGACTAAATTTTACACCGACAAACTCATCTTT.